This T cell receptor (beta chain) comes out of a study of tumor-infiltrating lymphocytes in primary liver carcinoma. The CDR3 is 15 residues long. Germline V gene sequence: CDR1 SGHDN, CDR2 FVKESK. Unsorted bulk tissue of roughly 18-31 mg yielded co-extracted RNA and DNA. As to this clonotype: A junction end diverges from the germline sequence, so it may reflect a read error.

Production of TCR beta cDNA used 500 ng total RNA together with a constant-region primer. Sequencing libraries for TCR beta derived from three nested multiplex PCR rounds that used slightly modified ARM-PCR. Each of the first two PCR rounds ran approximately 11 cycles with TRBV1-TRBV30 forward and C-beta reverse primers. TCRdb passed the multiplex PCR reads through MiXCR, listing each CDR3 protein once. This table holds some 43,000 distinct CDR3 sequences, 71% found once. The clonotype was recovered from a man aged 40-49 years with primary liver carcinoma and hepatitis B virus infection. The rearrangement uses TRBV14 and TRBJ2-3, with TRBD2 matching over 8 bases. The source material was liver tumor tissue from sampling region 5. The subset was: tumor region T5, tumor centre. CDR3 sequence: CASSQGTSRIDAQYF. As DNA, the CDR3 is TGTGCCAGCAGCCAAGGGACTAGCAGGATAGATGCGCAGTATTTT.